This T cell receptor (beta chain) derives from a study of blood T cell repertoires in COVID-19 (dated by TCRdb to between 2020 and 2021). Regarding the complete study: Samples from collaborators originated in the United States, Italy and Spain and spanned both the acute and convalescent phases of COVID-19. The repertoires were made available in a free public database intended to serve as a resource for research on the immune response to SARS-CoV-2. The samples were drawn from two sources: the first 160 participants of the ongoing ImmuneRACE study, and over 950 subjects contributed by 6 global collaborators. The prospective study material was composed of cDNA or gDNA derived from T cells, B-cell-depleted T cells, or PBMCs. A de-identified subject ID, COVID-19 status, age in years and sex were almost always included in the sample metadata. Where available, HLA class I and class II types were obtained from metadata supplied by the sample provider rather than from assay-based typing. The dataset comprised deeply sampled blood TCRbeta repertoires from subjects exposed to, actively infected with, or recovered from COVID-19. Study-wide findings and limitations: How much clinical and demographic metadata was included differed by source and by participant, and the metadata was provided uncurated.

TCRbeta CDR3 regions were amplified from genomic DNA by means of the immunoSEQ Assay, a bias-controlled multiplex PCR. In the original analysis: Within the assay, amplification of reference gene primers was used to estimate how many nucleated cells each sample contained. To quantify the absolute abundance of each unique TCRbeta CDR3 rearrangement, sequence reads were collapsed and filtered. For each sample, productive Simpson clonality was calculated as the square root of Simpson's diversity index over productive rearrangements. The table comes from immuneACCESS by way of TCRdb, which keeps in-frame sequences with V and J called. Part of the clones is missing from these tables; in studies checked, under half for an unresolved V gene and the rest for unknown reasons. D and trimming were read from the DNA, whereas the V and J calls and clone size are those reported in that table. The sample table contains about 50,000 clones; only one count was recorded for approximately 89% of them. 25% to 30% of the sample goes to the ten largest clones.

Each collaborating institution followed its own protocols to collect whole blood in K2EDTA tubes. For TCRbeta analysis, collaborators shipped samples in one of three forms: frozen whole blood, isolated PBMCs, or DNA extracted from either of those sample types. Unmatched junction bases come to 3, with V trimmed by 5 bases and J by 5 bases. From a lookup of the germline V gene (reference sequence), CDR1 and CDR2 are GTSNPN and SVGIG. The CDR3 covers 13 residues, taking in both the cysteine and the phenylalanine. Left in the record is the CDR3 DNA by itself, 39 bases read in frame from the first base. For this clone: Its antigen remains unidentified. There are no base qualities to consult, and no much larger clone falls within one base.

Sequenced: peripheral blood. The TCR originated in an elderly woman with acute or convalescent COVID-19. The chain joins TRBV30 to TRBJ1-3; 10 bases in the middle match TRBD1. CDR3 loop: CAWGGQGRNTIYF. The DNA sequence is given as TGTGCCTGGGGGGGACAGGGGAGAAACACCATATATTTT.